Each of the 27 T cell receptor beta chains below was sequenced from the same sample in a study of graft-versus-host responses after intestinal transplantation. Profiling relied on immunoSEQ multiplex PCR, and the TCRdb table lists in-frame clones only, not all of them. The sample has more than 65,000 clones, about 90% seen once; the top ten hold about 1.3%. For these TCRs, the target antigens are not known. This specimen was unstimulated CD8+ T cells sorted from spleen or lymph node cells, taken before intestinal transplant. Every receptor here comes from a human donor who received an intestinal transplant.

The rearrangement links TRBV13 to TRBJ2-7, with 7 bases that match TRBD2. Trimming cost V 0 bases and J 2 bases; bases outside gene matches: 4. Germline V lookup: CDR1 PRHDT, CDR2 FYEKMQ (reference sequence). The CDR3 consists of 15 residues. The CDR3 region is CASSLGLAITYEQYF. CDR3 coding DNA: TGTGCCAGCAGCTTAGGACTAGCGATAACCTACGAGCAGTACTTC.

V is TRBV6-5 and J is TRBJ1-1, with TRBD1 matching over 11 bases. With 7 bases clipped from V and 6 bases from J, the junction kept 7 bases outside the gene matches. Germline lookup yields CDR1 MNHEY and CDR2 SVGAGI. CDR3 length equals 14 residues. The chain's CDR3 is CASTEGDRGSEAFF. DNA for the CDR3: TGTGCCAGCACCGAGGGGGACAGGGGGTCTGAAGCTTTCTTT.

This clone came up a few times. This chain connects TRBV7-6 to TRBJ1-6, with no clear D. Germline CDR1 SGHVS, CDR2 FNYEAQ. The V end lost 1 base, the J end lost 1 base, and 5 bases lay between the germline ends. CDR3 size: 15 residues. As DNA, the CDR3 is TGTGCCAGCAGCTTAGACCAGTCCTATAATTCACCCCTCCACTTT. This sequence encodes CASSLDQSYNSPLHF.

The chain uses TRBV6-1 and TRBJ2-3; D is possibly TRBD2 (6 bases). Germline CDR1 MNHNS, CDR2 SASEGT. The CDR3 runs to 15 residues. V was trimmed by 4 bases and J by 2 bases, leaving 13 bases between them. The CDR3 nucleotides are TGTGCCAGCAGTGTATGGGGGGACCTCACAGATACGCAGTATTTT. It yields the protein CASSVWGDLTDTQYF.

This clone is a singleton in its sample. The genes are TRBV4-2 and TRBJ1-1; TRBD1 matches at 7 bases. Germline loops: CDR1 LGHNA, CDR2 YNFKEQ. Trimming cost V 4 bases and J 4 bases; bases outside gene matches: 6. The length of the CDR3 is 14 residues. CDR3 in DNA: TGTGCCAGCAGCCCGTTGACAGGGAGCACTGAAGCTTTCTTT. This translates into CASSPLTGSTEAFF.

The chain recombines TRBV5-6 with TRBJ1-3, with a tentative D call TRBD1 (6 bases). CDR1 is SGHDT and CDR2 is YYEEEE in the germline V gene. The CDR3 has 14 residues. Trimming took 0 bases from V and 7 from J, leaving 11 bases between them. CDR3 DNA sequence: TGTGCCAGCAGCTTGGGAACAGGGTGGAACACCATATATTTT. It yields the protein CASSLGTGWNTIYF. Full variable domain (rest looked up from reference TRBV5-6 and TRBJ1-3): DAGVTQSPTHLIKTRGQQVTLRCSPKSGHDTVSWYQQALGQGPQFIFQYYEEEERQRGNFPDRFSGHQFPNYSSELNVNALLLGDSALYLCASSLGTGWNTIYFGEGSWLTVV.

The J gene is TRBJ1-2, the V gene TRBV13; 7 bases fit TRBD1. Germline trimming cut 1 base from V and 7 bases from J; bases unmatched to any gene: 9. The length of the CDR3 is 15 residues. CDR1 PRHDT and CDR2 FYEKMQ come from the germline V gene (reference sequence). This CDR3 is CASSLAQGILGGYTF. Here the CDR3 DNA reads TGTGCCAGCAGCTTAGCACAGGGGATATTGGGTGGCTACACCTTC.

The V and J genes are TRBV14 and TRBJ2-2; D is uncertain. This CDR3 has 12 amino acids. Germline assignment: CDR1 SGHDN and CDR2 FVKESK. V shed 4 bases and J shed 3 bases, with 3 bases lying between them. The chain's CDR3 is CASSPYTGELFF. DNA for the CDR3: TGTGCCAGCAGCCCCTACACCGGGGAGCTGTTTTTT. Supplemented by reference TRBV14 and TRBJ2-2, the full variable domain reads EAGVTQFPSHSVIEKGQTVTLRCDPISGHDNLYWYRRVMGKEIKFLLHFVKESKQDESGMPNNRFLAERTGGTYSTLKVQPAELEDSGVYFCASSPYTGELFFGEGSRLTVL.

V usage is TRBV11-2 and J usage is TRBJ1-2, with D uncertain. CDR1 and CDR2 from the germline V gene are SGHAT and FQNNGV. V was cut by 1 base and J by 5 bases, with 11 bases left in between. This CDR3 has 14 amino acids. The CDR3 region has the DNA TGTGCCAGCAGCTTAGGGGCAGGAAGATATGGCTACACCTTC. This encodes CASSLGAGRYGYTF.

This clone was seen a single time. CDR3 amino acids: CASSYPTGGGNTIYF. For the CDR3, the DNA is TGTGCCAGCAGTTACCCTACAGGTGGTGGAAACACCATATATTTT. The chain employs TRBV6-6 and TRBJ1-3, with D possibly matching TRBD1 (5 bases). Trimming left V 2 bases short and J 3 bases short, with 11 bases between. Germline V gene lookup returns CDR1 MNHNY and CDR2 SVGAGI (reference sequence). The CDR3 runs to 15 residues.

V is TRBV5-1 and J is TRBJ2-7; TRBD1 is a possible D gene (6 bases). CDR3 length: 13 amino acids. Trimming pared 4 bases from V and 6 bases from J, leaving 14 bases between. Germline CDR1 SGHRS, CDR2 YFSETQ. The chain's CDR3 is CASSQGRPGEQYF. CDR3 nucleotides: TGCGCCAGCAGCCAGGGGCGTCCAGGCGAGCAGTACTTC.

The chain uses TRBV9 and TRBJ2-1, with 11 positions matching TRBD2. The CDR3 has 17 amino acids. V was pared by 0 bases and J by 5 bases, with 7 bases of the junction left unmatched. Germline loops: CDR1 SGDLS, CDR2 YYNGEE. The CDR3 protein is CASSVDLAGGSDNEQFF. The DNA for the CDR3 is TGTGCCAGCAGCGTAGACCTAGCGGGGGGATCAGACAATGAGCAGTTCTTC.

The V call is TRBV19, the J call TRBJ1-3; 9 bases map to TRBD1. Germline V lookup: CDR1 LNHDA, CDR2 SQIVND (reference sequence). The CDR3 has 14 amino acids. Losses at the gene ends were 6 bases for V and 1 base for J; bases not matched to a gene: 1. This CDR3 reads CASRGTGSGNTIYF. In DNA form, the CDR3 reads TGTGCCAGTAGGGGGACAGGGTCTGGAAACACCATATATTTT.

The chain joins TRBV9 to TRBJ2-1; TRBD2 matches at 7 bases. Germline assignment: CDR1 SGDLS and CDR2 YYNGEE. CDR3 length: 12 residues. J lost 10 bases, V lost 3 bases, and 4 bases had no gene match. This CDR3 is CASSGGSGEQFF. CDR3 nucleotide sequence: TGTGCCAGCAGCGGAGGTAGCGGGGAGCAGTTCTTC.

The CDR3 loop reads CASSIDGGADTDTQYF. For the CDR3, the DNA is TGTGCCAGTAGTATAGACGGGGGAGCGGACACAGATACGCAGTATTTT. This chain links TRBV19 with TRBJ2-3, with a tentative D call TRBD2 (6 bases). The CDR3 is 16 residues long. Germline values: CDR1 LNHDA, CDR2 SQIVND (reference sequence). With 0 bases removed from V and 2 bases from J, the gap between germline ends came to 12 bases.

This clone is categorized as medium-sized. The chain carries TRBV7-3 and TRBJ2-7; 9 bases line up with TRBD2. This CDR3 has 15 amino acids. Germline V lookup: CDR1 SGHTA, CDR2 FQGTGA. Unmatched junction bases numbered 6, after V lost 2 bases and J lost 4 bases. CDR3 residues: CASSLAGGPMYEQYF. CDR3 sequence (DNA): TGTGCCAGCAGCTTAGCGGGGGGGCCTATGTACGAGCAGTACTTC.

V usage is TRBV5-1 and J usage is TRBJ2-7; TRBD2 matches 8 bases. The CDR3 consists of 16 residues. The germline V gene encodes CDR1 SGHRS and CDR2 YFSETQ. The V gene end was trimmed by 0 bases and the J gene end by 2 bases; junction bases not matched to a gene: 7. In DNA, the CDR3 is TGCGCCAGCAGCTTGGTGAAGCGGGGGAGCGCCTACGAGCAGTACTTC. Protein: CASSLVKRGSAYEQYF.

About this clone: Other DNA sequences in this sample translate to the same CDR3. V and J are TRBV2 and TRBJ1-4, with D unresolved. The V end lost 10 bases, the J end lost 8 bases, and 14 bases lay between the germline ends. Germline V gene data show CDR1 as SNHLY and CDR2 as FYNNEI. This CDR3 has 12 amino acids. The CDR3: CATLSTPEKLFF. For the CDR3, the DNA is TGTGCCACCCTCAGTACCCCCGAAAAACTGTTTTTT.

This rearrangement joins TRBV27 to TRBJ1-4, with TRBD1 as a possible D gene (5 bases). Per germline, CDR1 MNHEY and CDR2 SMNVEV (reference sequence). The ends were cut back, 6 bases at V and 8 bases at J, with 16 bases in the middle. The CDR3 has 14 amino acids. Written as DNA, the CDR3 is TGTGCCAGCAGAATCGGGGGTTCTAGCGAAAAACTGTTTTTT. Its translation is CASRIGGSSEKLFF.

V is TRBV6-5 and J is TRBJ2-7; weak D call: TRBD1 (5 bases). The CDR3 runs to 16 residues. V was shortened by 2 bases and J by 4 bases, with 18 bases between the two germline ends. CDR1 is MNHEY and CDR2 is SVGAGI in the germline V gene. The CDR3 bases are TGTGCCAGCAGTTACGGCAGGGCCTATGGGGTGTACGAGCAGTACTTC. This encodes CASSYGRAYGVYEQYF.

This clone was detected only once. The chain combines TRBV2 with TRBJ1-6; a possible D gene is TRBD1 (6 bases). The germline V gene has CDR1 SNHLY and CDR2 FYNNEI. Trimming cost V 1 base and J 7 bases, with 8 bases left between them. CDR3 length equals 14 residues. CDR3 protein: CASSEDRVNSPLHF. DNA of the CDR3: TGTGCCAGCAGTGAAGACAGGGTGAATTCACCCCTCCACTTT.

The chain is built from TRBV18 and TRBJ1-2, with 9 bases matching TRBD1. Germline V gene sequence: CDR1 KGHSH, CDR2 LQKENI. Germline trimming cut 2 bases from V and 0 bases from J; bases unmatched to any gene: 7. The CDR3 covers 17 residues. The CDR3 nucleotides read TGTGCCAGCTCACCAGACGGGGACAGGGATCCTAACTATGGCTACACCTTC. It translates to CASSPDGDRDPNYGYTF.

J is TRBJ1-1 and V is TRBV11-2, with 7 nucleotides matching TRBD1. V lost 5 bases and J lost 7; bases outside the gene matches: 4. Germline CDR1 and CDR2: SGHAT and FQNNGV. This CDR3 has 12 residues. DNA of the CDR3: TGTGCCAGCAGCCCTGGGACAGATGAAGCTTTCTTT. It codes for CASSPGTDEAFF.

The V call is TRBV6-5, the J call TRBJ1-5; 10 nucleotides align to TRBD1. Germline loops: CDR1 MNHEY, CDR2 SVGAGI. The CDR3 runs to 11 residues. The V gene end was trimmed by 4 bases and the J gene end by 16 bases; junction bases not matched to a gene: 4. This chain's CDR3 is CASSSGTGEHF. For the CDR3, the DNA is TGTGCCAGCAGTTCCGGGACAGGGGAACATTTT.

The CDR3 loop reads CASSVEGLAGDEQFF. The DNA for the CDR3 is TGTGCCAGCAGCGTAGAGGGCCTAGCGGGGGATGAGCAGTTCTTC. This rearrangement joins TRBV9 to TRBJ2-1, with TRBD2 matching 10 bases. Germline CDR1 reads SGDLS; CDR2 reads YYNGEE. The J segment lost 8 bases and the V segment lost 0 bases, leaving 5 bases of the junction unmatched. The length of the CDR3 is 15 residues.

The V gene is TRBV7-9, the J gene TRBJ1-1; 7 bases agree with TRBD1. This CDR3 contains 15 residues. From germline, CDR1 is SEHNR and CDR2 FQNEAQ (reference sequence). Germline trimming cut 5 bases from V and 3 bases from J; bases unmatched to any gene: 9. The CDR3: CASSTSTGWDTEAFF. CDR3 nucleotides: TGTGCCAGCAGCACCTCGACAGGGTGGGACACTGAAGCTTTCTTT.

V and J are TRBV9 and TRBJ2-1; TRBD2 aligns across 7 bases. The trim removed 3 bases at V and 0 bases at J, leaving 3 bases unmatched. The CDR3 runs to 15 residues. Germline V CDR1 and CDR2: SGDLS, YYNGEE. CDR3 sequence: CASSAAGVSYNEQFF. The CDR3 nucleotides read TGTGCCAGCAGCGCGGCGGGGGTCTCCTACAATGAGCAGTTCTTC.